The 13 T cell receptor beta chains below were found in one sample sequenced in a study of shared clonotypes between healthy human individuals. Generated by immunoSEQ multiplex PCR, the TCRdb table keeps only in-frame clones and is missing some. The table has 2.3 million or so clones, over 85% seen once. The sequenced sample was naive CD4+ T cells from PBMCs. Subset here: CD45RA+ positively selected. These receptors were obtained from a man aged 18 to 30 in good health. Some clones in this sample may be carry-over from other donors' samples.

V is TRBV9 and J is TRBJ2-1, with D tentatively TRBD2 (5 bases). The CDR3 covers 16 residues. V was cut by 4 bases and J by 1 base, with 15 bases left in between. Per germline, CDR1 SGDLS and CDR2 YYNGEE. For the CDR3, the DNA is TGTGCCAGCAGCCCTCACCCGTGGACTTCCTACAATGAGCAGTTCTTC. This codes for CASSPHPWTSYNEQFF.

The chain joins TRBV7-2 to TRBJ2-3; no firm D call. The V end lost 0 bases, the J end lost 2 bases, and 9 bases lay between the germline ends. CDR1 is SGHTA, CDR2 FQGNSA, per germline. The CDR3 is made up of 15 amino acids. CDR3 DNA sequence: TGTGCCAGCAGCTTAGCTCGGCCGATCACAGATACGCAGTATTTT. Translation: CASSLARPITDTQYF.

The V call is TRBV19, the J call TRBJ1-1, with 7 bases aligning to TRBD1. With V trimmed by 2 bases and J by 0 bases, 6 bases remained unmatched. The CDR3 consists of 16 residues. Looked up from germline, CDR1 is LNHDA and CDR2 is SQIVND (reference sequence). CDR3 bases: TGTGCCAGTAGTATATCGACAGGGCGCCTGAACACTGAAGCTTTCTTT. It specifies CASSISTGRLNTEAFF.

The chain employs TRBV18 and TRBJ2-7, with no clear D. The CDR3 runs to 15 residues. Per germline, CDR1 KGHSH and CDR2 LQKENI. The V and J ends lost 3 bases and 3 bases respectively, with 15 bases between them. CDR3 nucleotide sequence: TGTGCCAGCTCACCGGGGTCGGATCCTTACTACGAGCAGTACTTC. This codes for CASSPGSDPYYEQYF.

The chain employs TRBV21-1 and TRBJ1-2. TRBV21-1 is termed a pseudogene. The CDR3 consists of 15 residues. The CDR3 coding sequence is TGTGCCAGCAGGTCGTACGGGGGCCCGCCCTATAGCTACACCTTC. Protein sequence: CASRSYGGPPYSYTF.

This CDR3 reads CAIRKAGTQETQYF. The CDR3 DNA reads TGTGCCATCAGGAAAGCGGGTACCCAAGAGACCCAGTACTTC. The chain is built from TRBV10-3 and TRBJ2-5; possibly TRBD2 for D (6 bases). Germline-derived CDR1 and CDR2 are ENHRY and SYGVKD. The CDR3 contains 14 residues. V lost 6 bases and J lost 1, with 12 bases in between.

CDR3 protein: CASSRTGFAGELFF. CDR3 coding DNA: TGTGCCAGCAGCCGTACGGGGTTCGCCGGGGAGCTGTTTTTT. The gene calls are TRBV7-6 and TRBJ2-2; maybe TRBD2 (5 bases). Trimming took off 5 bases at V and 6 bases at J, with 13 bases between the two ends. CDR1 is SGHVS and CDR2 is FNYEAQ in the germline V gene. The length of the CDR3 is 14 residues.

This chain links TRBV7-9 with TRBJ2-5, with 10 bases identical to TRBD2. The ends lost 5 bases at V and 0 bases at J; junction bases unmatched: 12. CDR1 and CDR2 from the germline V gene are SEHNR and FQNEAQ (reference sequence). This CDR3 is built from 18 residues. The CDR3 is CASSPLGLAGDYQETQYF. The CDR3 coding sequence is TGTGCCAGCAGCCCTCTAGGGCTAGCGGGAGACTACCAAGAGACCCAGTACTTC.

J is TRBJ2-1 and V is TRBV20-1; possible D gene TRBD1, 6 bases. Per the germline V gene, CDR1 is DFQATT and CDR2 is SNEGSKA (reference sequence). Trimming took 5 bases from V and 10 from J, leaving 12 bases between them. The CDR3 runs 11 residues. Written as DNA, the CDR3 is TGCAGTGCTGGGGGCCTAAGGGAGCAGTTCTTC. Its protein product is CSAGGLREQFF.

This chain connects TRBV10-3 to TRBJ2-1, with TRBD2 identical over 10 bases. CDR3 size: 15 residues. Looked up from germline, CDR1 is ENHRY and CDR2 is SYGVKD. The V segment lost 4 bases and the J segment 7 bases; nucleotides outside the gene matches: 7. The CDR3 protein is CAISAQREGGNEQFF. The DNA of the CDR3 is TGTGCCATCAGTGCCCAGCGGGAGGGGGGGAATGAGCAGTTCTTC.

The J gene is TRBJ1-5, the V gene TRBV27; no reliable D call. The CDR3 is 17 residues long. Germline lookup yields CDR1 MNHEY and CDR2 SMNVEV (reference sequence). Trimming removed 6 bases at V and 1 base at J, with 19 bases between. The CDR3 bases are TGTGCCAGCAGACCTAGAGGGCCTTGGGAGAGCAATCAGCCCCAGCATTTT. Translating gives CASRPRGPWESNQPQHF.

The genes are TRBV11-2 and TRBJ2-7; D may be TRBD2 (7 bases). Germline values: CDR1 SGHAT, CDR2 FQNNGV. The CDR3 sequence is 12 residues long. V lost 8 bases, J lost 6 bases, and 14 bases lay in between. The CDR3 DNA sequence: TGTGCCAGCCGGGGGGCCCCCCGCGAGCAGTACTTC. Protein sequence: CASRGAPREQYF.

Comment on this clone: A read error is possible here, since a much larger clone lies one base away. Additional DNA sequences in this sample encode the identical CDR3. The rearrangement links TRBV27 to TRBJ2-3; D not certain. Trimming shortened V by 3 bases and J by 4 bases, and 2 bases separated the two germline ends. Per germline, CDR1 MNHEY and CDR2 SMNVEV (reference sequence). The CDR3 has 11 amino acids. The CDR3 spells CASSFSDTQYF. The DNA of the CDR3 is TGTGCCAGCAGTTTCTCAGATACGCAGTATTTT.